This T cell receptor (beta chain) was recovered during a study of T cells in Graves' hyperthyroidism and ophthalmopathy (dated by TCRdb to between 2018 and 2021). Study-wide context: Peripheral blood samples were taken at initial diagnosis, before any treatment was given. A discovery cohort of about a hundred patients, 43 with Graves' ophthalmopathy and 55 to 65 with stable Graves' hyperthyroidism, was used to find distinguishing TCR V-J signatures. Prospective prediction of ophthalmopathy was tested in an independent validation cohort of 18 to 20 hyperthyroidism patients and roughly 16 patients who later progressed to ophthalmopathy. For training and testing, the approximately 92 patients in the discovery cohort were randomly divided in a 7:3 ratio. In roughly six Graves' hyperthyroidism patients, the study also compared T-cell repertoires from thyroid tissue with T-cell repertoires from blood. Following sampling, methimazole starting at 30 mg daily was given to hyperthyroidism patients, and high-dose intravenous methylprednisolone was given to ophthalmopathy patients. The paper describes TCR Vbeta CDR3 sequencing of about 140 peripheral blood samples, made up of some 42 ophthalmopathy patients, around 78 hyperthyroidism patients and 17 progressor patients.

This clonotype has at least ten counts. The antigen it binds to is not known. No much larger clone is present one base from it, and per-base qualities are unavailable. Graves' hyperthyroidism was defined as stable when no progression to ophthalmopathy occurred over 18 months of follow-up. Hyperthyroidism patients were newly diagnosed, had a disease duration of under 2 months, and were aged 18 to 65 years. Any patient with an uncontrolled infection, another autoimmune disease, pregnancy or lactation was excluded. Diagnoses relied on clinical symptoms, serum thyroxine and TRAb, thyroid ultrasound and orbital computed tomography. PBMCs were isolated from 10 ml of fresh peripheral blood by Ficoll-Paque density gradient centrifugation. Total RNA was extracted with Trizol reagent, and quality was checked on an Agilent 2100 Bioanalyzer. Study-wide conclusions, independent of this receptor: During validation, the model predicted progression to ophthalmopathy a median of around 7 months ahead of onset, with more than 55% sensitivity and 72.22% specificity. Blood samples also contained most of the expanded thyroid clonotypes (frequency above 0.001), which suggests that blood repertoires may reflect thyroid immune responses. No statistical method was used to fix the sample size in advance, and group allocation was not hidden from the investigators. A 13 V-J signature model separated ophthalmopathy from stable hyperthyroidism, with around 88% sensitivity and just under 84% specificity in cross-validation and 80%/75% in testing.

The CDR3, cysteine through phenylalanine, is 14 amino acids long. Of all the DNA, just the CDR3 is kept, 42 bases in frame from base 1. Looking up the germline V gene yields CDR1 SGHTS and CDR2 YDEGEE. The germline ends are 10 bases apart after V is trimmed by 0 bases and J by 3 bases. The TCR beta CDR3 regions were amplified from RNA transcripts. The first round of RT-PCR for the TCR CDR3 was performed with the HTBI primer set and the Qiagen OneStep RT-PCR kit. A second multiplex PCR round built the libraries, followed by size selection and purification. Paired-end sequencing of the libraries was performed with 100 bp reads on an Illumina HiSeq2000. The study's processing was this. SOAPnuke was used to process the raw data, throwing out any read that contained adapters or uncalled bases, had a mean Phred below 15, or lacked an exact constant-primer or identifier match. High-quality paired reads were merged with COPE v1.2.5, and unique nucleotide sequences were defined as clonotypes. MiTCR v1.1 was used to align the clonotypes against IMGT TRBV, TRBD and TRBJ reference segments. Analysis was restricted to V-J combinations with a frequency above 0.0001, which covered about 99% of repertoires. The TCS score was defined as F50 (clonal expansion) divided by E x V (chaos), with BLOSUM62-based TCRdist calculated between CDR3 peptides within each V-J. Welch's t-statistics and random forest reduced several hundred V-J features to roughly 13, which were used in a naive Bayes classifier (R e1071). The similarity between thyroid and blood repertoires was quantified using the Morisita-Horn index. Using fastp trimming at Q25 and MiXCR clonotype assembly, TCRdb reanalyzed the public sequencing data and kept in-frame beta chains. For every CDR3 protein sequence, its rows merge into one entry that carries the most common genes and DNA. The authors' filters were not applied to this entry. The sample table records hundreds of thousands of distinct CDR3 sequences; under 45% of these occur just once. Less than 40% of the sample rests with the top ten.

The sequence came from a woman aged 40 to 49 with Graves' hyperthyroidism. The specimen was blood. Rearrangement joined TRBV5-8 to TRBJ2-7; TRBD1 is a possible D gene, resting on 5 matching bases. The CDR3 here reads CASSLAGPGYEQYF. Read as DNA, the sequence is TGTGCCAGCAGCTTGGCAGGGCCGGGCTACGAGCAGTACTTC.